Sequencing of this TCR beta chain was carried out in a study of control samples from healthy donors and cancer patients. Trimming took 1 base from V and 0 from J, leaving 13 bases between them. From germline, CDR1 is SGHDN and CDR2 FVKESK. The CDR3 is 16 residues long. Measured with immunoSEQ multiplex PCR; TCRdb has only the in-frame clones, and not every one. The sample includes about 120,000 clones, about nine tenths of them seen just once. Source material: blood. The V and J genes are TRBV14 and TRBJ2-7, with D maybe TRBD1 (6 bases). This TCR was sampled from a woman aged 45-65 years in good health. This CDR3 is CASSQGQVFSSYEQYF. The CDR3 region has the DNA TGTGCCAGCAGCCAAGGACAGGTATTTAGCTCCTACGAGCAGTACTTC.